This T cell receptor beta chain was sequenced during a study of shared clonotypes between healthy human individuals. Worth noting for this clone: Antigen unknown.

The study, taken as a whole, reports: The four-donor shared clonotypes exceeded non-shared clonotypes in generation probability, with non-shared ones scoring lower. Larger richness was generally estimated for naive than memory subsets. Few donors limited the genetic and exposure-history diversity represented.

J was trimmed by 4 bases and V by 3 bases; bases with no gene match: 10. Germline CDR1 reads SGDLS; CDR2 reads YYNGEE. The CDR3 sequence is 17 residues long. The donors were adults (healthy and HIV-negative) with no recent acute infections or vaccinations. Sequenced by immunoSEQ multiplex PCR; TCRdb stores in-frame clones only, minus some. The sample lists around 330,000 clones; under 80% were seen once. The TCR sequence derives from a man between 25 and 39 years old in good health. Sequencing was carried out using memory CD4+ T cells sorted from blood. Subset indicated: CD45RA-negative fraction. The J gene is TRBJ2-3, the V gene TRBV9; TRBD2 matches 11 bases. The DNA of the CDR3 is TGTGCCAGCAGCGCCATCCAGACTAGCGGGAATGCAGATACGCAGTATTTT. Its protein product is CASSAIQTSGNADTQYF.